The 6 T cell receptor beta chains presented below share a single source sample, sequenced in a study of T cells expressing NK-cell markers. No DNA is given; TCRdb re-called the 5' RACE reads and lists each CDR3 protein once. This sample contains more than 90,000 distinct CDR3 sequences. Sequencing was done on a sample of blood T cells: a sorted CD56 or NKG2C T cell subset, CD4+ or CD8+ T cells, or bulk PBMC T cells (not recorded which). These receptors were taken from a woman aged 18 to 75 in good health.

The chain recombines TRBV6-5 with TRBJ2-3; without DNA, the TCRdb call of TRBD1 cannot be checked. Germline CDR1 reads MNHEY; CDR2 reads SVGAGI. This CDR3 is built from 16 residues. CDR3 loop: CASSYRDPLTSDTQYF.

V is TRBV29-1 and J is TRBJ2-1; the D call from TCRdb, TRBD2, cannot be confirmed without DNA. Germline V gene data show CDR1 as SQVTM and CDR2 as ANQGSEA. This CDR3 contains 15 residues. This CDR3 is CSVCEASGTGIEQFF.

The chain links TRBV19 to TRBJ2-1; TCRdb's assignment of TRBD2 cannot be checked, as there is no DNA. Germline CDR1 LNHDA, CDR2 SQIVND (reference sequence). The CDR3 extends over 18 amino acids. This CDR3 reads CASSWTTSGTHPYNEQFF.

The gene calls are TRBV19 and TRBJ2-1; TCRdb's assignment of TRBD2 cannot be checked, as there is no DNA. The germline gives CDR1 LNHDA, CDR2 SQIVND (reference sequence). The CDR3 sequence is 19 residues long. CDR3 residues: CASSSPGTSGLSSYNEQFF.

This sequence joins TRBV11-2 and TRBJ2-1. Germline CDR1 SGHAT, CDR2 FQNNGV. CDR3 length: 16 amino acids. The CDR3 reads CASSQNSDAALNEQFF.

The chain couples TRBV21-1 to TRBJ2-5; the TRBD2 assignment by TCRdb is unverifiable without DNA. TRBV21-1 counts as a pseudogene. This CDR3 has 16 amino acids. The CDR3 sequence is CASTRGTSGLQETQYF.